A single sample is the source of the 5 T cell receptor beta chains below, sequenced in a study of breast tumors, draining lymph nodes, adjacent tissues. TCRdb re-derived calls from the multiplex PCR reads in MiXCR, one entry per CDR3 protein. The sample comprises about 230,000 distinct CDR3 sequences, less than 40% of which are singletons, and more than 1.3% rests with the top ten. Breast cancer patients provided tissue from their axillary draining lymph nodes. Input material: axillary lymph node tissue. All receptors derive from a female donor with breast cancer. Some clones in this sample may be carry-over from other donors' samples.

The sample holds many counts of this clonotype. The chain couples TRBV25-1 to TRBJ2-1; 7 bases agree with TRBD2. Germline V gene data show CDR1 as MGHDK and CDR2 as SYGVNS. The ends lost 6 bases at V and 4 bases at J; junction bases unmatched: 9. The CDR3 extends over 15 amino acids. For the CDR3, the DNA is TGTGCCAGCAGCTCAGACGGGAGGTTTTACAATGAGCAGTTCTTC. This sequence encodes CASSSDGRFYNEQFF. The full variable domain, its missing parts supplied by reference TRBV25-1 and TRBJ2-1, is EADIYQTPRYLVIGTGKKITLECSQTMGHDKMYWYQQDPGMELHLIHYSYGVNSTEKGDLSSESTVSRIRTEHFPLTLESARPSHTSQYLCASSSDGRFYNEQFFGPGTRLTVL.

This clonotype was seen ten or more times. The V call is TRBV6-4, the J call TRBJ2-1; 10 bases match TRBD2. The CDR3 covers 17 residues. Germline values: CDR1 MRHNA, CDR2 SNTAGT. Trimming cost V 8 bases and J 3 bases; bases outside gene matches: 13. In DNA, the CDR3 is TGTGCCAGCTCAGACGGGGCTAGCGGGAGCGTCTACAATGAGCAGTTCTTC. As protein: CASSDGASGSVYNEQFF.

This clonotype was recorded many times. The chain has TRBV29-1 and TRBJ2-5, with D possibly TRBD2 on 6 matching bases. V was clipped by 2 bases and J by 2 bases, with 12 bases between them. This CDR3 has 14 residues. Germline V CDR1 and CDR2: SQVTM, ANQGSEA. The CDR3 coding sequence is TGCAGCGTTGAATCTGGGGGGTCTCAAGAGACCCAGTACTTC. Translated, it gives CSVESGGSQETQYF.

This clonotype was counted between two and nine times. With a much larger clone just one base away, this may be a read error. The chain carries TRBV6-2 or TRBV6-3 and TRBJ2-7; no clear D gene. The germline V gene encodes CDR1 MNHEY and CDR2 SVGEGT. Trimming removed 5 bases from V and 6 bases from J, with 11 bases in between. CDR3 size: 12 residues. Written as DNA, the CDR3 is TGTGCCAGCAGTCACACGGTCCGCGAGCAGTACTTC. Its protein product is CASSHTVREQYF.

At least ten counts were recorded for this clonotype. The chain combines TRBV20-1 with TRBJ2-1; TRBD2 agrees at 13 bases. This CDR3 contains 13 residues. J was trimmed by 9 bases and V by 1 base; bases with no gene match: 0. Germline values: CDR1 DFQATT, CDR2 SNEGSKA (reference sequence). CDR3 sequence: CSARGTSGSEQFF. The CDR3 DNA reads TGCAGTGCTAGAGGGACTAGCGGGAGTGAGCAGTTCTTC.